This entry lists 10 T cell receptor beta chains sequenced from one sample in a study of control samples from healthy donors and cancer patients. Method: immunoSEQ multiplex PCR; TCRdb's copy keeps in-frame clones and lacks some. The table includes tens of thousands of clones, under 90% detected once. The sample consisted of blood. The receptors derive from a man aged 50 to 59 in good health.

This chain links TRBV10-3 with TRBJ2-7; 8 nucleotides agree with TRBD1. Germline-derived CDR1 and CDR2 are ENHRY and SYGVKD. The V and J ends lost 6 bases and 5 bases, in that order; junction bases with no gene match: 12. The CDR3 is 15 amino acids. The CDR3 region has the DNA TGTGCCATCAGCCAGGACAGGGCTAGGTCTAACGAGCAGTACTTC. Its translation is CAISQDRARSNEQYF.

V and J are TRBV9 and TRBJ2-1; 11 positions match TRBD2. Trimming cost V 0 bases and J 9 bases; bases outside gene matches: 14. The CDR3 spans 18 residues. Looked up from germline, CDR1 is SGDLS and CDR2 is YYNGEE. CDR3 sequence reads: CASSVGPGTSGQVGEQFF. CDR3 bases: TGTGCCAGCAGCGTAGGCCCCGGGACTAGCGGCCAGGTGGGTGAGCAGTTCTTC.

The rearrangement uses TRBV5-6 and TRBJ2-7, with D possibly being TRBD1 (6 bases). The CDR3 is 12 residues long. V lost 2 bases and J lost 6, with 9 bases in between. The germline gives CDR1 SGHDT, CDR2 YYEEEE. The CDR3 reads CASSFQGREQYF. CDR3 DNA: TGTGCCAGCAGCTTCCAGGGGCGCGAGCAGTACTTC.

The V gene is TRBV6-4, the J gene TRBJ1-3; possible D gene TRBD1, 5 bases. V lost 4 bases and J 6 bases, leaving 16 bases between the germline ends. The CDR3 spans 15 residues. The germline gives CDR1 MRHNA, CDR2 SNTAGT. Here the CDR3 DNA reads TGTGCCAGCAGTGCCCGGGACCGGCGGTCAAACACCATATATTTT. This sequence encodes CASSARDRRSNTIYF.

The chain joins TRBV4-2 to TRBJ1-3; 8 bases line up with TRBD1. The CDR3 extends over 18 amino acids. Trimming took 2 bases from V and 0 from J; bases not matched to a gene: 9. CDR1 is LGHNA and CDR2 is YNFKEQ in the germline V gene. The CDR3 reads CASSQRGQGAHSGNTIYF. Written as DNA, the CDR3 is TGTGCCAGCAGCCAAAGGGGGCAGGGGGCCCACTCTGGAAACACCATATATTTT.

The gene calls are TRBV25-1 and TRBJ1-1; D call uncertain. Between the trimmed V and J ends, which lost 7 bases and 7 bases, there was a span of 22 bases. The CDR3 covers 15 residues. Germline CDR1 is MGHDK and CDR2 is SYGVNS. This CDR3 is CASTSDAGRRVEAFF. CDR3 DNA sequence: TGTGCCAGCACCTCAGACGCAGGACGTCGGGTTGAAGCTTTCTTT.

J is TRBJ2-5 and V is TRBV10-3, with TRBD2 identical over 9 bases. Losses at the gene ends were 3 bases for V and 4 bases for J; bases not matched to a gene: 9. CDR1 ENHRY and CDR2 SYGVKD come from the germline V gene. This CDR3 has 16 residues. The DNA for the CDR3 is TGTGCCATCAGTGACCCACCAGCGGGGGGAGGAGAGACCCAGTACTTC. The encoded protein is CAISDPPAGGGETQYF.

The CDR3 DNA reads TGTGCCAGAATAACCGGGACTCACACTGAAGCTTTCTTT. Its protein product is CARITGTHTEAFF. V gene TRBV12-3 or TRBV12-4 combines with J gene TRBJ1-1; D might be TRBD1 (5 bases). This CDR3 contains 13 residues. Trimming removed 9 bases from V and 3 bases from J, with 14 bases in between.

V gene TRBV24-1 combines with J gene TRBJ1-2, with TRBD1 as a possible D gene (6 bases). Germline CDR1 and CDR2: KGHDR and SFDVKD. V lost 3 bases to trimming and J lost 8 bases, with 15 bases between them. The CDR3 runs to 14 residues. The CDR3 DNA sequence: TGTGCCACCAGTGATGGCGACAGGATCGGGGGCTACACCTTC. This encodes CATSDGDRIGGYTF.

The genes are TRBV19 and TRBJ1-5, with 8 bases that match TRBD1. There are 16 residues in the CDR3. CDR1 is LNHDA and CDR2 is SQIVND in the germline V gene (reference sequence). With 4 bases clipped from V and 7 bases from J, the junction kept 12 bases outside the gene matches. The CDR3 loop is CASSNRQGAWGQPQHF. The CDR3 DNA reads as TGTGCCAGTAGTAATCGGCAGGGGGCGTGGGGGCAGCCCCAGCATTTT.